The 9 T cell receptor beta chains below were found in one sample sequenced in a study of T-cell memory formation after mild COVID-19. TCRdb called the 5' RACE reads again in MiXCR, with one record for every CDR3 protein. The sample lists roughly 170,000 distinct CDR3 sequences; less than 20% were seen once. Sequences were obtained from PBMCs or a T cell subset sorted from them (not recorded which). Every receptor here comes from a man younger than 35 who had mild COVID-19 (a few samples of this study predate the infection). Cell type and time point are not known.

The J gene is TRBJ1-5, the V gene TRBV7-9; D remains ambiguous. The CDR3 contains 18 residues. The V and J ends lost 2 bases and 4 bases respectively, with 21 bases between them. Germline-derived CDR1 and CDR2 are SEHNR and FQNEAQ (reference sequence). In DNA form, the CDR3 reads TGTGCCAGCAGCTTATTTCTTAGTAGTAGAGGCGGGAATCAGCCCCAGCATTTT. Translation: CASSLFLSSRGGNQPQHF.

A few counts support this clonotype. The chain has TRBV7-8 and TRBJ2-1; a possible D gene is TRBD2 (7 bases). Germline lookup yields CDR1 SGHVS and CDR2 FQNEAQ. This CDR3 has 15 residues. V was cut by 3 bases and J by 0 bases, with 9 bases left in between. The CDR3 sequence: CASSFRGASYNEQFF. The CDR3 DNA sequence: TGTGCCAGCAGCTTTCGGGGGGCCTCCTACAATGAGCAGTTCTTC.

This clonotype showed up many times. V and J are TRBV7-2 and TRBJ1-4; TRBD1 matches at 8 bases. Germline CDR1 reads SGHTA; CDR2 reads FQGNSA. The CDR3 totals 15 residues. Germline trimming cut 5 bases from V and 7 bases from J; bases unmatched to any gene: 9. The CDR3 spells CASSIETGVGEKLFF. The CDR3 DNA reads as TGTGCCAGCAGCATAGAGACAGGGGTTGGTGAAAAACTGTTTTTT.

This clonotype has more than one count but fewer than ten. The chain joins TRBV20-1 to TRBJ2-1; 14 bases are shared with TRBD2. Per the germline V gene, CDR1 is DFQATT and CDR2 is SNEGSKA (reference sequence). After removal of 6 bases from V and 4 bases from J, the junction contained 8 bases not matched to a gene. The CDR3 runs to 16 residues. The CDR3 loop reads CSADLGLAGVYNEQFF. The DNA for the CDR3 is TGCAGTGCGGACCTGGGACTAGCGGGGGTTTACAATGAGCAGTTCTTC.

This clonotype was seen only a few times. The V gene is TRBV18, the J gene TRBJ2-7; maybe TRBD2 (7 bases). Trimming took 6 bases from V and 2 from J, leaving 17 bases between them. Looked up from germline, CDR1 is KGHSH and CDR2 is LQKENI. There are 15 residues in the CDR3. The CDR3 DNA is TGTGCCAGCTCTTATGGGCGGGGGCCACCCTACGAGCAGTACGTC. Encoded protein: CASSYGRGPPYEQYV.

The chain links TRBV7-2 to TRBJ2-2; D is perhaps TRBD1 (8 bases). This CDR3 contains 15 residues. The V gene lost 4 bases and the J gene lost 7 bases, with 16 bases spanning the gap. Germline lookup yields CDR1 SGHTA and CDR2 FQGNSA. The CDR3 reads CASSSQGGVIGELFF. CDR3 DNA: TGTGCCAGCAGCTCACAGGGGGGGGTCATCGGGGAGCTGTTTTTT. Based on the CDR3 plus reference TRBV7-2 and TRBJ2-2, the full variable domain is GAGVSQSPSNKVTEKGKDVELRCDPISGHTALYWYRQSLGQGLEFLIYFQGNSAPDKSGLPSDRFSAERTGGSVSTLTIQRTQQEDSAVYLCASSSQGGVIGELFFGEGSRLTVL.

This clonotype appeared a few times. V usage is TRBV5-1 and J usage is TRBJ1-1; D perhaps matches TRBD1 (5 bases). The length of the CDR3 is 14 residues. Germline CDR1 and CDR2: SGHRS and YFSETQ. Trimming left V 3 bases short and J 1 base short, with 10 bases between. The CDR3 is CASSWGSGNTEAFF. CDR3 coding DNA: TGCGCCAGCAGCTGGGGGTCGGGGAACACTGAAGCTTTCTTT.

The CDR3 DNA reads as TGTGCCAGCTCTACCGACAGTGATCGCAATCAGCCCCAGCATTTT. Translated: CASSTDSDRNQPQHF. This rearrangement joins TRBV18 to TRBJ1-5; D perhaps matches TRBD1 (5 bases). The V end lost 6 bases, the J end lost 2 bases, and 14 bases lay between the germline ends. The CDR3 has 15 residues. Germline V gene lookup returns CDR1 KGHSH and CDR2 LQKENI.

This clonotype was detected only a few times. The CDR3 coding sequence is TGTGCCAGCAGTCCCAGGTTGGACGGGGAGCTGTTTTTT. Its protein is CASSPRLDGELFF. The genes are TRBV12-3 or TRBV12-4 and TRBJ2-2, with D unclear. V was trimmed by 5 bases and J by 7 bases, leaving 11 bases between them. This CDR3 is 13 amino acids long.